This TCR beta chain was found in a study of breast tumors, draining lymph nodes, adjacent tissues. Study results and caveats: The lymph node origin of tumor T cells was framed as consistent with a hypothesis, not demonstrated. Tumors had less TCR diversity than lymph nodes, more than nontumor tissue. Findings are consistent with lymph node origin and intratumoral expansion of most tumor T cells. Tumor and nontumor repertoires were significantly more similar in luminal-like than in basal-like breast cancer.

TCRdb processed the multiplex PCR reads anew with MiXCR; each CDR3 protein has one entry. The repertoire holds 200,000 to 250,000 distinct CDR3 sequences, with around 34% as singletons. In regard to this clonotype: Its target is not known.

Trimming took 4 bases from V and 1 from J; bases not matched to a gene: 6. The CDR3 contains 17 residues. The germline CDR1 and CDR2 sequences are MNHEY and SMNVEV (reference sequence). Axillary draining lymph nodes of breast cancer patients supplied the node samples. The V and J genes are TRBV27 and TRBJ1-5, with 11 bases fitting TRBD1. The source of this sequence is a female donor with breast cancer. Some clones in this sample may be carry-over from other donors' samples. Sequenced material: axillary lymph node tissue. The CDR3 sequence: CASSYGTGGRSNQPQHF. CDR3 DNA: TGTGCCAGCAGTTATGGGACAGGGGGAAGGAGCAATCAGCCCCAGCATTTT.